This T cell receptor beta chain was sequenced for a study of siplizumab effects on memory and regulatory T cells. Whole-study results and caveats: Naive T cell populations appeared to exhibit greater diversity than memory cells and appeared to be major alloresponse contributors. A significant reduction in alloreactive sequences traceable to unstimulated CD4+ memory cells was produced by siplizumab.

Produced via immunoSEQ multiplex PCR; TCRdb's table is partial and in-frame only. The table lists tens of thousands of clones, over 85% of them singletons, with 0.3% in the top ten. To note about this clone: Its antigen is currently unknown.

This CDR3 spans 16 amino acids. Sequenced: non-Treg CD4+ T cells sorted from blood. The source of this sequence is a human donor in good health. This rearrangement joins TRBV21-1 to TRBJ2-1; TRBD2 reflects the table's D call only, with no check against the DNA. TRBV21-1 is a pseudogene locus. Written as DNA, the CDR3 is TGTGCCAGCAGCGTACGACTAGCGGGAACCTACAATGAGCAGTTCTTC. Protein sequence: CASSVRLAGTYNEQFF.